The 2 T cell receptor beta chains below all came from one sample that was sequenced in a study of blood T cells in healthy people across ages (dated by TCRdb to about 2015). The library was obtained by 5' RACE. The sequencing machine was an Illumina HiSeq 2500. A second PCR of about 6 to 11 cycles was performed with a sample-barcoded 5' primer and a J-beta primer mix. TCRdb redid the processing of the public reads, applying fastp at Q25 and MiXCR, and retained in-frame beta chains. CDR3 protein duplicates are merged, each entry listing the most common genes and DNA. This sample holds roughly 680,000 distinct CDR3 sequences; about half were observed only once. 25% to 35% of the sample rests with the top ten. Input material: blood. The receptor set was obtained from a woman aged 60 to 75 in good health.

This clonotype appeared a few times. This chain links TRBV29-1 with TRBJ2-7, with TRBD2 matching 11 bases. CDR3 length: 15 amino acids. Trimming removed 3 bases from V and 6 bases from J; junction bases left unmatched: 10. Germline-derived CDR1 and CDR2 are SQVTM and ANQGSEA. The CDR3 loop reads CSVDLLAGGLLEQYF. The CDR3 coding sequence is TGCAGCGTTGATTTGCTAGCGGGAGGCCTACTCGAGCAGTACTTC.

The chain has TRBV29-1 and TRBJ2-6, with D possibly TRBD2 on 5 matching bases. The CDR3 extends over 13 amino acids. Trimming removed 6 bases from V and 1 base from J, with 7 bases in between. Germline-derived CDR1 and CDR2 are SQVTM and ANQGSEA. CDR3 sequence (DNA): TGCAGCGTAGAGGGTTCTGGGGCCAACGTCCTGACTTTC. Its protein is CSVEGSGANVLTF.